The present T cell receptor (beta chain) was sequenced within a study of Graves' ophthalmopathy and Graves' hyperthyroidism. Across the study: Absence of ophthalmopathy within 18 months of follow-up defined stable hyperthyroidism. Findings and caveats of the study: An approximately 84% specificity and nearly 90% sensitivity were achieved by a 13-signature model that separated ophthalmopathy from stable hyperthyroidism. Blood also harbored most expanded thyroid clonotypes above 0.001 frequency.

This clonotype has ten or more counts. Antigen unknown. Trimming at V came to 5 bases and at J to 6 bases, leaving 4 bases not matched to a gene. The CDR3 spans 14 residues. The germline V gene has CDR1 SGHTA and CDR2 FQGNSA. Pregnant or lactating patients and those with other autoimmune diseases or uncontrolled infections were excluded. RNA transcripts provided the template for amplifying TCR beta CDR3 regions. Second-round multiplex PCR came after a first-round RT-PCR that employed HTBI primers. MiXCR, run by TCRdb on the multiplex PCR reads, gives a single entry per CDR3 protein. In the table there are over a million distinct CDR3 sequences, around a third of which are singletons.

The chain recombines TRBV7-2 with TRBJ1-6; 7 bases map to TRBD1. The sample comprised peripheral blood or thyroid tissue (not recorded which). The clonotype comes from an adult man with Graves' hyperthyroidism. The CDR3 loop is CASSQQGTNSPLHF. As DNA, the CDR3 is TGTGCCAGCAGCCAACAGGGGACTAATTCACCCCTCCACTTT.